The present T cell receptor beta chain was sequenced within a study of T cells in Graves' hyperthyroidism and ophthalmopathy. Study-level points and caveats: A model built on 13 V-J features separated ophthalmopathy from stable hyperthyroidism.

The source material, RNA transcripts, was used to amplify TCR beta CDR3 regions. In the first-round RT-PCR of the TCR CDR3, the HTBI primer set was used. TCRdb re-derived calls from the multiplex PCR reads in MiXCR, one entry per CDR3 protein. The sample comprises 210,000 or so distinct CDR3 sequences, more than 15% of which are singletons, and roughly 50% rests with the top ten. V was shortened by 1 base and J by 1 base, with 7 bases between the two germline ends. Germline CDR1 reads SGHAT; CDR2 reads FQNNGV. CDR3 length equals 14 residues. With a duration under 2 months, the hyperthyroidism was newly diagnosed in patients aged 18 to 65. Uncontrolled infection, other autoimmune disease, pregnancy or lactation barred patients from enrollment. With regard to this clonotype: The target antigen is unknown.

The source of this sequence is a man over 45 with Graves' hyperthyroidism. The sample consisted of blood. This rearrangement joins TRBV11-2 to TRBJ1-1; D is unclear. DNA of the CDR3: TGTGCCAGCAGCTTAGGGATCGGGAACACTGAAGCTTTCTTT. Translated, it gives CASSLGIGNTEAFF.